These 22 T cell receptor beta chains were all obtained from the same sample, sequenced in a study of blood T cell repertoires in COVID-19. The method was immunoSEQ multiplex PCR; TCRdb's version includes in-frame clones alone and lacks a portion of them. The sample lists roughly 200,000 clones; roughly four fifths were seen once. Material for sequencing was peripheral blood. All receptors derive from a man aged 45 to 65 who had recovered from COVID-19.

J is TRBJ1-1 and V is TRBV19, with a tentative D call TRBD1 (6 bases). Germline CDR1 and CDR2: LNHDA and SQIVND (reference sequence). V dropped 7 bases and J dropped 3 bases, with 18 bases sitting between them. The CDR3 runs to 15 residues. CDR3 DNA sequence: TGTGCCAGTAACCGGGACACCGTGGAGGACACTGAAGCTTTCTTT. Its protein product is CASNRDTVEDTEAFF.

This rearrangement joins TRBV30 to TRBJ2-7; 13 bases are a match to TRBD2. CDR1 and CDR2 from the germline V gene are GTSNPN and SVGIG (reference sequence). V gave up 3 bases and J gave up 7 bases; unmatched junction bases: 6. This CDR3 spans 14 amino acids. The CDR3 here is CAWSRLAGGGEQYF. The CDR3 region has the DNA TGTGCCTGGAGCCGACTAGCGGGAGGAGGGGAGCAGTACTTC.

This clone showed up just a few times. The chain joins TRBV29-1 to TRBJ1-2, with 8 bases identical to TRBD1. The junction had 9 bases not matched to a gene; V was cut back by 7 bases and J by 8 bases. CDR3 size: 12 residues. Germline loops: CDR1 SQVTM, CDR2 ANQGSEA. The CDR3 coding sequence is TGCAGCGCCAGAACAGGGGGTGAAGGCTACACCTTC. This gives the protein CSARTGGEGYTF.

The chain links TRBV5-1 to TRBJ2-7; TRBD2 matches 11 bases. CDR1 is SGHRS, CDR2 YFSETQ, per germline. With 4 bases clipped from V and 3 bases from J, the junction kept 6 bases outside the gene matches. The CDR3 is 15 amino acids. The CDR3 sequence: CASSLTTSGSYEQYF. The CDR3 coding sequence is TGCGCCAGCAGCCTAACTACTAGCGGGAGCTACGAGCAGTACTTC.

J is TRBJ1-1 and V is TRBV10-1; the D gene is possibly TRBD1 (6 bases). CDR1 is WNHNN and CDR2 is SYGVQD in the germline V gene (reference sequence). V was clipped by 0 bases and J by 11 bases, with 13 bases between them. The CDR3 sequence is 13 residues long. This chain's CDR3 is CASSESSRGMAFF. The DNA for the CDR3 is TGCGCCAGCAGTGAGTCTAGCAGGGGCATGGCTTTCTTT.

The chain has TRBV2 and TRBJ2-1; 15 nucleotides match TRBD2. This CDR3 is 17 amino acids long. The V gene's germline CDR1 is SNHLY and CDR2 FYNNEI. The V segment lost 5 bases and the J segment 5 bases; nucleotides outside the gene matches: 7. The chain's CDR3 is CASSLGLAGGPNNEQFF. The DNA for the CDR3 is TGTGCCAGCAGTCTAGGACTAGCGGGAGGGCCAAACAATGAGCAGTTCTTC.

The genes are TRBV5-4 and TRBJ2-2; possibly TRBD2 for D (5 bases). Looked up from germline, CDR1 is SGHNT and CDR2 is YYREEE (reference sequence). Trimming took off 4 bases at V and 1 base at J, with 11 bases between the two ends. The CDR3 has 15 residues. This chain's CDR3 is CASSGTSENTGELFF. For the CDR3, the DNA is TGTGCCAGCAGCGGAACTAGTGAGAACACCGGGGAGCTGTTTTTT.

This rearrangement joins TRBV5-6 to TRBJ1-1, with D possibly being TRBD1 (5 bases). Germline CDR1 SGHDT, CDR2 YYEEEE. Trimming stripped 4 bases from V and 4 bases from J, with 14 bases between. CDR3 length equals 14 residues. CDR3 DNA sequence: TGTGCCAGCAGCGACGGAGGGACGGTCACTGAAGCTTTCTTT. Its translation: CASSDGGTVTEAFF.

The chain couples TRBV5-4 to TRBJ1-2, with 9 nucleotides matching TRBD1. Germline V CDR1 and CDR2: SGHNT, YYREEE (reference sequence). J lost 4 bases, V lost 5 bases, and 9 bases had no gene match. The CDR3 covers 15 residues. In DNA, the CDR3 is TGTGCCAGCAGTTCACAGGGGGCAGGGAGCTATGGCTACACCTTC. Its translation: CASSSQGAGSYGYTF.

The rearrangement joins TRBV19 to TRBJ1-3; D uncertain. Germline V gene sequence: CDR1 LNHDA, CDR2 SQIVND (reference sequence). The CDR3 extends over 16 amino acids. V shed 3 bases and J shed 0 bases, with 12 bases lying between them. Here the CDR3 reads CASSMGTVYSGNTIYF. The CDR3 nucleotides are TGTGCCAGTAGTATGGGTACAGTCTACTCTGGAAACACCATATATTTT.

This rearrangement joins TRBV9 to TRBJ2-3; no clear D. The germline CDR1 and CDR2 sequences are SGDLS and YYNGEE. The CDR3 is made up of 12 amino acids. The V end lost 4 bases, the J end lost 0 bases, and 3 bases lay between the germline ends. CDR3 residues: CASSPSTDTQYF. The DNA of the CDR3 is TGTGCCAGCAGCCCAAGCACAGATACGCAGTATTTT.

The chain uses TRBV10-1 and TRBJ1-1; D may be TRBD1 (5 bases). Germline V CDR1 and CDR2: WNHNN, SYGVQD (reference sequence). This CDR3 comprises 12 residues. V was cut by 7 bases and J by 4 bases, with 10 bases left in between. As DNA, the CDR3 is TGCGCCAGCACCCGGGGGGGCACTGAAGCTTTCTTT. Protein: CASTRGGTEAFF.

This clone has just one count. This chain connects TRBV9 to TRBJ2-2; TRBD2 aligns across 8 bases. CDR1 SGDLS and CDR2 YYNGEE come from the germline V gene. CDR3 length equals 16 residues. J gave up 4 bases and V 0 bases, and 5 bases lay outside the gene matches. CDR3 DNA sequence: TGTGCCAGCAGCGTAGATAACAGCGGGAGCACCGGGGAGCTGTTTTTT. It is translated as CASSVDNSGSTGELFF.

The chain employs TRBV5-8 and TRBJ2-5; 8 bases match TRBD1. The CDR3 consists of 15 residues. V was clipped by 0 bases and J by 3 bases; unmatched bases: 4. Per the germline V gene, CDR1 is SGHTS and CDR2 is YDEGEE. The CDR3 region has the DNA TGTGCCAGCAGCTTGGGCAGGGGGCCTGAAGAGACCCAGTACTTC. Its protein is CASSLGRGPEETQYF.

CDR3 sequence reads: CASSLNSGSRLYNEQFF. The CDR3 DNA reads as TGCGCCAGCAGCTTAAATAGCGGGAGTCGACTTTACAATGAGCAGTTCTTC. The chain couples TRBV5-1 to TRBJ2-1; 9 bases are shared with TRBD2. V was pared by 2 bases and J by 4 bases, with 10 bases of the junction left unmatched. The germline V gene encodes CDR1 SGHRS and CDR2 YFSETQ. The CDR3 is made up of 17 amino acids.

The chain recombines TRBV29-1 with TRBJ1-1, with unresolved D. V gave up 6 bases and J gave up 4 bases, with 15 bases separating them. In germline, CDR1 is SQVTM, CDR2 ANQGSEA. The CDR3 spans 13 residues. The CDR3 DNA follows: TGCAGCGTGGACTCATGGGCTGGCACTGAAGCTTTCTTT. Amino acids: CSVDSWAGTEAFF.

The chain carries TRBV18 and TRBJ2-1; 12 bases are shared with TRBD2. Germline V CDR1 and CDR2: KGHSH, LQKENI. This CDR3 region has 15 residues. Germline trimming cut 3 bases from V and 8 bases from J; bases unmatched to any gene: 5. This CDR3 is CASSPTSGSGDEQFF. CDR3 nucleotide sequence: TGTGCCAGCTCACCGACTAGCGGGAGTGGGGATGAGCAGTTCTTC.

This chain uses TRBV10-3 with TRBJ1-5, with TRBD1 matching over 12 bases. There are 17 residues in the CDR3. Germline assignment: CDR1 ENHRY and CDR2 SYGVKD. Trimming at V came to 6 bases and at J to 5 bases, leaving 11 bases not matched to a gene. Written as DNA, the CDR3 is TGTGCCATCAGACCCGGGACAGGGGGCGGCGAGGATCAGCCCCAGCATTTT. This encodes CAIRPGTGGGEDQPQHF.

This chain connects TRBV5-5 to TRBJ2-5, with D possibly TRBD2 on 6 matching bases. Germline V lookup: CDR1 SGHKS, CDR2 YYEKEE (reference sequence). The V end was cut by 7 bases, the J end by 0 bases, with 13 bases between. The CDR3 has 14 amino acids. The CDR3 here is CASRTGSHQETQYF. As DNA, the CDR3 is TGTGCCAGCCGAACCGGGAGCCACCAAGAGACCCAGTACTTC. The full variable domain, rest sourced from reference TRBV5-5 and TRBJ2-5, is DAGVTQSPTHLIKTRGQQVTLRCSPISGHKSVSWYQQVLGQGPQFIFQYYEKEERGRGNFPDRFSARQFPNYSSELNVNALLLGDSALYLCASRTGSHQETQYFGPGTRLLVL.

This clone was recorded only once. The chain uses TRBV12-3 or TRBV12-4 and TRBJ1-2; a weak D match, TRBD1 (6 bases). The CDR3 has 13 amino acids. V lost 7 bases to trimming and J lost 7 bases, with 16 bases between them. The CDR3, as DNA: TGTGCCAGCACTGGCAGGGGTATTTTTGGCTACACCTTC. It is translated as CASTGRGIFGYTF.

The genes are TRBV2 and TRBJ1-1, with D unresolved. This CDR3 is built from 12 residues. CDR1 and CDR2 from the germline V gene are SNHLY and FYNNEI. V was clipped by 4 bases and J by 3 bases, with 6 bases between them. For the CDR3, the DNA is TGTGCCAGCAGTGCCCAGGACACTGAAGCTTTCTTT. Translated, it gives CASSAQDTEAFF.

The chain is built from TRBV28 and TRBJ2-5; 9 bases match TRBD1. Per the germline V gene, CDR1 is MDHEN and CDR2 is SYDVKM. The junction had 2 bases not matched to a gene; V was cut back by 9 bases and J by 3 bases. CDR3 length: 12 residues. CDR3: CARDRGEETQYF. The CDR3 region has the DNA TGTGCCAGGGACAGGGGTGAAGAGACCCAGTACTTC.